This TCR beta chain was recovered during a study of cytomegalovirus exposure and HLA in healthy donors (TCRdb year 2017). As for the study more broadly: An earlier analysis of roughly 610 of the donors reported under 300 Gb of sequence data and 100 million to 120 million unique TCR beta sequences obtained from approximately 180 million T cells. The later analysis used no new phenotypic data to find candidate immune exposures, relying instead on TCR beta sequences and their occurrence across donors. Along with the approximately 650-subject first cohort, a separate validation cohort of over a hundred different subjects was used. Roughly 300 gigabases of sequencing data and tens of millions of unique TCR sequences were included in an early release covering 550 to 650 HLA-typed donors. The study used immunosequencing to profile the T cell repertoires of 666 subjects and linked those repertoires to cytomegalovirus serostatus. An earlier analysis of around 640 of the donors used high-throughput TCR beta sequencing to judge whether each TCR beta V gene segment behaved as functional or pseudogenic. A later analysis re-examined previously published TCR beta repertoires from more than 550 donors and added high-resolution HLA genotyping to investigate patterns of TCR occurrence. Alongside the repertoire data, information on donor age, sex, ethnicity and CMV serostatus was compiled. The number of donors typed differed by locus, with roughly 620-640 for A, B, C, DRB1 and DQB1, more than 500 for DQA1, 600 to 610 for DPA1, and under 490 for DPB1. Because of strong linkage in the cohort, a handful of DR-DQ haplotypes were treated as single units for association and clustering. Among the roughly 400 genotyped donors, around 81% belonged to the genetic ancestry cluster associated with self-reported Caucasian donors. Every discovery cohort repertoire had been produced on one sequencing platform. The aim of the study was to test whether cataloging public T cell receptors could identify signatures of past pathogen exposure. To predict cytomegalovirus infection status, the study brought together high-throughput TCR immunosequencing, statistical association of individual TCRs with disease status, and machine learning. Among some 410 genotyped donors of the cohort, an average of roughly 240,000 unique TCR beta nucleotide sequences were sequenced per donor, roughly 18% of them non-productive. Both class I and class II loci were covered by HLA typing, at four-digit resolution. A later genetic analysis took genome-wide SNP genotypes for 398 of the 666 donors and used that subset as a discovery cohort. Overall study outcomes, separate from this receptor: A further reported finding was that TCR beta sequences accurately predicted the HLA-A and HLA-B alleles for most subjects in the first cohort. Specific HLA alleles were associated with more than 15,000 TCR beta sequences at a false discovery rate of 0.05 in a later analysis. A few of the identified cytomegalovirus-associated TCR beta chains were confirmed in vitro to be specific for cytomegalovirus antigens. Correlated functional status among segregating V segments might be attributable to linkage disequilibrium, but an unknown experimental factor could not be ruled out. The sequencing pipeline was judged likely to have produced a cluster of highly shared sequence variants as a technical artifact. In a later analysis, HLA-associated TCR beta chains showed more clonal expansion and lower generation probabilities than non-associated chains that were equally common. Some IMGT-functional V segments, including TRBV6-2 and TRBV6-3, could not be distinguished by the 87-base-pair reads and were therefore excluded. Only TCR beta chains were sequenced in this cohort, and the absence of alpha or paired-chain data limited detectable features. For the cohort, immune exposure information was limited to CMV serostatus. A later genetic analysis associated a missense DCLRE1C variant with V-gene and J-gene trimming of TCR beta chains, and an independent cohort replicated the association. A later analysis reported that several top co-occurrence clusters appeared linked to parvovirus B19, influenza, CMV and Epstein-Barr virus. While some public TCRs were present in many individuals, most TCR sequences turned up only very rarely across donors. Because counts were too low, about 18 rarely observed V segments, including chromosome 9 orphons, were excluded from the earlier analysis of around 640 of the donors. When HLA alleles, especially DR and DQ, strongly co-occurred, attributing TCR associations to individual alleles was difficult. In the study, approximately 160 TCR beta chains were listed as associated with cytomegalovirus. It was suggested by the authors that the approach could potentially be generalized to other disease states and immunological phenotypes. In a later analysis, most CMV-associated TCR beta chains were found to appear HLA-restricted, with HLA associations seemingly driven largely by CMV exposure. In a later analysis, TCR association rates were found to vary across HLA loci, with the most associated TCRs seen for DRB1 alleles and the fewest for HLA-C alleles. Roughly uniform sequencing depth across donors was assumed in presence/absence analyses, although this assumption may not hold. An earlier analysis of approximately 570 of the donors showed that most TCR beta V segments appeared in productive rearrangements either about 87% or about 30% of the time, which broadly matched IMGT annotations. HLA typing was unavailable for some donors at each locus, so association tests used only the typed subset. The classifier was reported to diagnose cytomegalovirus status with high specificity and sensitivity in both the original and validation cohorts. A later genetic analysis reported fewer N-insertions in productive TCRs among donors in an Asian-associated ancestry cluster than the approximately 670-donor mean.

The cohort comprised approximately 700 healthy bone marrow donors. All cohort members were sampled while nominally healthy, although unrecorded immune exposures were likely present. The donor tested CMV seronegative, placing the donor among the 350 or so seronegative members of the cohort. A peripheral blood sample was provided by each donor, and peripheral blood mononuclear cells were used for TCR beta sequencing. The Qiagen DNeasy Blood Extraction Kit was used to extract genomic DNA from the blood cell samples. Library construction relied on the immunoSEQ multiplex PCR assay. A mixture of 60 forward primers for TCR Vbeta segments and 13 reverse primers for TCR Jbeta segments was used in the multiplex PCR. Amplification of the CDR3 region of rearranged TCR beta genes was performed with a multiplex PCR assay on genomic DNA. On the Illumina HiSeq System, the amplified TCR beta libraries were sequenced as 87-base-pair reads. On the authors' methods: A later analysis counted about 82 million unique TCR beta chains across the 700 or so repertoires, and about 10 million of these chains were shared by at least two donors. Raw reads were error-corrected and collapsed into unique sequences with a nearest-neighbor algorithm that merged closely related sequences to remove PCR and sequencing errors. CDR3 sequences were aligned to IMGT reference sequences to assign V, D and J gene segments. For a sequence to be retained, a match of at least six nucleotides to both a V gene segment and a J gene segment was required. Rearrangements were called productive when the CDR3 lacked stop codons and stayed in frame with V and J; all others were non-productive. CDR3 was defined by IMGT convention, running from the second conserved V-encoded cysteine to the conserved J-encoded phenylalanine. Sequences without an unambiguous match to a single V gene segment were excluded from the earlier analysis of approximately 560 of the donors. An earlier analysis of approximately 590 of the donors called V segments functional above 56.7% productive rearrangements and segregating when the between-donor standard deviation exceeded 5%. To diagnose cytomegalovirus status from the catalog of TCR beta chain sequences, a statistical classification framework was built. In a later analysis, TCR nucleotide sequences were compared against IMGT/GENE-DB human TR gene sequences so that V and J genes could be assigned. The TCRdist pipeline was used in a later analysis to assign CDR3 sequences and most-parsimonious VDJ recombination scenarios. In a later analysis, each TCR beta chain was defined by its CDR3 amino acid sequence together with its V-gene family, and reads lacking a unique V-gene family were excluded. As a way to deal with suspected cross-contamination and a sequencing artifact, a later analysis dropped nearly 600 nucleotide sequences that were highly shared and had low generation probability. For each public chain, a later analysis derived a clonal expansion index from normalized ranks of inferred template counts within each repertoire. In a later analysis, generation probabilities were computed with a VDJ recombination model fitted to out-of-frame rearrangements, and the resulting probabilities were checked against IGoR. Hypergeometric tests were used in a later analysis to score TCR-TCR, TCR-HLA and TCR-CMV co-occurrence, with a repertoire-size bias correction applied to the TCR pairs. A later analysis estimated false discovery rates by permuting HLA or CMV assignments 20 times. In a later analysis, co-occurring TCRs were grouped using DBSCAN, with TCRdist sequence similarity added in when clustering inside HLA-allele-positive subsets. Repertoires with fewer than 30,000 or more than 120,000 public chains, plus five repertoires with anomalous nucleotide sharing, were excluded from co-occurrence clustering. TCRdb re-hosts the immuneACCESS table, in-frame sequences only. Its copies lack some clones; in the studies checked, an unresolved V gene accounts for under half of them, and the cause for the rest is not known. V and J calls plus clone size are reproduced from that table; the DNA served to infer D and trimming. Per the sample table, the count is roughly 140,000 clones. The biggest ten clones account for 0.75% to 1% of the sample.

As regards this clone: Its antigen target is currently unknown.

Its CDR3 holds 20 amino acids, cysteine through phenylalanine. Here the CDR3 DNA is all that survives: 60 bases in frame from base 1. For this chain, trimming is 6 bases at the V end and 1 base at the J end, and the number of junction bases without a gene match is 22. The germline V gene supplies CDR1 SGHDN and CDR2 FVKESK. The source is a male donor in good health and CMV-seronegative. Material for sequencing was PBMCs. The chain uses TRBV14 and TRBJ1-1, and 8 junctional nucleotides match TRBD1. In nucleotides, the sequence is TGTGCCAGCAGTCCAAGAATGGTAGCAGGGGGCGTTCGGAAGAACACTGAAGCTTTCTTT. This sequence encodes CASSPRMVAGGVRKNTEAFF. Reference TRBV14 and TRBJ1-1 proteins supply the regions before and after the CDR3; the full variable domain is: EAGVTQFPSHSVIEKGQTVTLRCDPISGHDNLYWYRRVMGKEIKFLLHFVKESKQDESGMPNNRFLAERTGGTYSTLKVQPAELEDSGVYFCASSPRMVAGGVRKNTEAFFGQGTRLTVV.